A single sample gave rise to the 31 T cell receptor beta chains below, sequenced in a study of human T cells and chemical hapten exposure. Time point noted: patch test 2, 6 weeks after DPC sensitization. As to treatment: therapeutic diphenylcyclopropenone sensitization with weekly scalp DPC. TCRdb independently ran MiXCR on the RACE reads; one entry per CDR3 protein. This table holds 330,000 or so distinct CDR3 sequences, about 6.3% found once. The sequences come from whole blood, collected in connection with sensitization to the hapten diphenylcyclopropenone (DPC). These receptors were collected from a woman between 18 and 30 years old with alopecia areata. Some clones in this sample may be carry-over from other donors' samples.

Only a few counts were recorded for this clonotype. This CDR3 is CASSQGQDFYNSPLHF. As DNA, the CDR3 is TGCGCCAGCAGCCAGGGACAGGACTTCTATAATTCACCCCTCCACTTT. V usage is TRBV4-3 and J usage is TRBJ1-6; 8 nucleotides match TRBD1. The CDR3 extends over 16 amino acids. Trimming took 3 bases from V and 3 from J; bases not matched to a gene: 4. The V gene's germline CDR1 is LGHNA and CDR2 YSLEER.

In this sample, this clonotype turned up many times. V usage is TRBV6-5 and J usage is TRBJ2-5; no definite D call. CDR3 length: 13 amino acids. CDR1 is MNHEY and CDR2 is SVGAGI in the germline V gene. Trimming removed 7 bases from V and 3 bases from J, with 12 bases in between. In nucleotides, the CDR3 is TGTGCCAGCACGGGTAGCCTAGAAGAGACCCAGTACTTC. Its protein is CASTGSLEETQYF.

The V gene is TRBV6-2 or TRBV6-3, the J gene TRBJ1-5; the match to TRBD1 covers 7 bases. The CDR3 covers 14 residues. V gave up 10 bases and J gave up 0 bases; unmatched junction bases: 6. CDR1 and CDR2 (germline): MNHEY, SVGEGT. This CDR3 reads CATGQVYSNQPQHF. In nucleotides, the CDR3 is TGTGCCACCGGACAGGTATATAGCAATCAGCCCCAGCATTTT.

This clonotype was found many times. V is TRBV6-4 and J is TRBJ2-3; 10 bases are shared with TRBD2. Trimming cost V 4 bases and J 4 bases; bases outside gene matches: 8. The CDR3 has 16 residues. CDR1 is MRHNA and CDR2 is SNTAGT in the germline V gene. CDR3: CASSATSGEKADTQYF. The CDR3 nucleotides are TGTGCCAGCAGTGCTACTAGCGGGGAAAAAGCAGATACGCAGTATTTT.

This clonotype was seen repeatedly, ten times or more. V and J are TRBV10-3 and TRBJ2-1, with TRBD1 identical over 7 bases. The germline CDR1 and CDR2 sequences are ENHRY and SYGVKD. V gave up 5 bases and J gave up 5 bases; unmatched junction bases: 9. The CDR3 is made up of 15 amino acids. As DNA, the CDR3 is TGTGCCATCAGTCCACTTGGGGACAGTGACAATGAGCAGTTCTTC. Its translation: CAISPLGDSDNEQFF.

This clonotype was observed a handful of times. This chain joins TRBV28 and TRBJ2-2, with D perhaps TRBD2 (6 bases). The V gene's germline CDR1 is MDHEN and CDR2 SYDVKM. The length of the CDR3 is 13 residues. Trimming took off 8 bases at V and 4 bases at J, with 11 bases between the two ends. The CDR3 DNA sequence: TGTGCCAGCCGGGGAGGCGGCACCGGGGAGCTGTTTTTT. This translates into CASRGGGTGELFF.

This clonotype was seen a few times. CDR3: CASSLAGTQRGRGYGYTF. CDR3 DNA sequence: TGCGCCAGCAGCTTGGCAGGAACCCAACGGGGGCGCGGCTATGGCTACACCTTC. J is TRBJ1-2 and V is TRBV5-1; possible D gene TRBD1, 6 bases. Trimming shortened V by 0 bases and J by 4 bases, and 22 bases separated the two germline ends. This CDR3 is 18 amino acids long. Per germline, CDR1 SGHRS and CDR2 YFSETQ.

This clonotype was counted a few times. The chain is built from TRBV6-5 and TRBJ2-7, with D perhaps matching TRBD2 (5 bases). The CDR3 length is 16 residues. Germline V gene sequence: CDR1 MNHEY, CDR2 SVGAGI. V was clipped by 2 bases and J by 4 bases, with 18 bases between them. The CDR3 reads CASSYRLPKPGYEQYF. The DNA for the CDR3 is TGTGCCAGCAGTTACAGACTGCCTAAACCGGGGTACGAGCAGTACTTC.

This clonotype was seen many times. The rearrangement uses TRBV12-3 or TRBV12-4 and TRBJ1-4; TRBD1 is a possible D gene (6 bases). This CDR3 is built from 15 residues. V lost 0 bases, J lost 6 bases, and 11 bases lay in between. The CDR3 bases are TGTGCCAGCAGTTTAGCGCAGACAGGATATGAAAAACTGTTTTTT. The encoded protein is CASSLAQTGYEKLFF.

This clonotype was found many times. The chain carries TRBV29-1 and TRBJ1-2, with D unclear. The CDR3 is 12 amino acids. Per germline, CDR1 SQVTM and CDR2 ANQGSEA. With 7 bases removed from V and 4 bases from J, the gap between germline ends came to 13 bases. CDR3 DNA: TGCAGCGCCGCGGAGGGCGGCTATGGCTACACCTTC. It is translated as CSAAEGGYGYTF.

This clonotype was counted only a few times. This chain uses TRBV6-5 with TRBJ2-7; 7 bases line up with TRBD1. V shed 2 bases, J shed 2 bases, and the junction held 0 bases outside the gene matches. In germline, CDR1 is MNHEY, CDR2 SVGAGI. The CDR3 totals 13 residues. CDR3 loop: CASSYDRAYEQYF. The CDR3, as DNA: TGTGCCAGCAGTTACGACAGGGCCTACGAGCAGTACTTC.

This clonotype was seen at least ten times. The genes are TRBV28 and TRBJ1-1; TRBD1 matches 7 bases. CDR1 MDHEN and CDR2 SYDVKM come from the germline V gene. The trim removed 3 bases at V and 3 bases at J, leaving 10 bases unmatched. The CDR3 spans 16 residues. The CDR3 sequence is CASSLGTARMDTEAFF. In DNA, the CDR3 is TGTGCCAGCAGTTTGGGGACAGCCCGGATGGACACTGAAGCTTTCTTT.

This clonotype was seen at least ten times. The V and J genes are TRBV5-1 and TRBJ2-5, with a possible D match to TRBD2 (6 bases). The length of the CDR3 is 14 residues. CDR1 SGHRS and CDR2 YFSETQ come from the germline V gene. Trimming left V 0 bases short and J 3 bases short, with 9 bases between. The chain's CDR3 is CASSLVGGKETQYF. Written as DNA, the CDR3 is TGCGCCAGCAGCTTGGTAGGCGGGAAAGAGACCCAGTACTTC.

This chain uses TRBV3-1 with TRBJ2-2, with a tentative D call TRBD2 (6 bases). The CDR3 has 14 amino acids. The V end lost 0 bases, the J end lost 5 bases, and 7 bases lay between the germline ends. Germline CDR1 is LGHDT and CDR2 is YNNKEL (reference sequence). The CDR3 sequence is CASSQETRTGELFF. The DNA for the CDR3 is TGTGCCAGCAGCCAAGAGACTAGAACCGGGGAGCTGTTTTTT.

Ten or more counts support this clonotype. CDR3 residues: CASSQDPRTANTGELFF. DNA for the CDR3: TGCGCCAGCAGCCAAGATCCAAGGACAGCGAACACCGGGGAGCTGTTTTTT. V gene TRBV4-1 combines with J gene TRBJ2-2; D is possibly TRBD1 (6 bases). Trimming stripped 0 bases from V and 0 bases from J, with 11 bases between. Looked up from germline, CDR1 is MGHRA and CDR2 is YSYEKL. The CDR3 is 17 amino acids.

This clonotype was counted many times. The V and J genes are TRBV29-1 and TRBJ1-1; 9 bases align to TRBD1. V lost 4 bases, J lost 0 bases, and 15 bases stayed unmatched. The CDR3 loop spans 18 amino acids. Germline CDR1 reads SQVTM; CDR2 reads ANQGSEA. This CDR3 is CSVGGQGQGRSLNTEAFF. The CDR3 DNA follows: TGCAGCGTTGGAGGCCAGGGACAGGGTAGATCTTTGAACACTGAAGCTTTCTTT.

This clonotype was observed at least ten times. The chain uses TRBV20-1 and TRBJ1-5; D might be TRBD1 (5 bases). Germline V gene data show CDR1 as DFQATT and CDR2 as SNEGSKA (reference sequence). The CDR3 consists of 11 residues. V lost 5 bases and J 9 bases, leaving 11 bases between the germline ends. CDR3 amino acids: CSASGRGPQHF. The CDR3 DNA reads as TGCAGTGCTTCGGGAAGGGGGCCCCAGCATTTT.

This clonotype was counted ten times or more. The chain joins TRBV7-2 to TRBJ2-5; D gene unclear. CDR3 length equals 13 residues. Trimming stripped 4 bases from V and 5 bases from J, with 11 bases between. The germline CDR1 and CDR2 sequences are SGHTA and FQGNSA. CDR3 sequence: CASSYDLGETQYF. The CDR3 region has the DNA TGTGCCAGCAGCTACGACCTGGGGGAGACCCAGTACTTC. Full variable domain (remainder filled in from reference TRBV7-2 and TRBJ2-5): GAGVSQSPSNKVTEKGKDVELRCDPISGHTALYWYRQSLGQGLEFLIYFQGNSAPDKSGLPSDRFSAERTGGSVSTLTIQRTQQEDSAVYLCASSYDLGETQYFGPGTRLLVL.

This chain joins TRBV5-1 and TRBJ2-6; 8 bases line up with TRBD1. The CDR3 spans 14 residues. Germline loops: CDR1 SGHRS, CDR2 YFSETQ. The J segment lost 0 bases and the V segment lost 7 bases, leaving 0 bases of the junction unmatched. The CDR3 DNA follows: TGCGCCAGCGGGACAGGCTCTGGGGCCAACGTCCTGACTTTC. Translating it yields CASGTGSGANVLTF.

The genes are TRBV4-2 and TRBJ1-2; no firm D call. Looked up from germline, CDR1 is LGHNA and CDR2 is YNFKEQ. The V end lost 4 bases, the J end lost 2 bases, and 17 bases lay between the germline ends. The CDR3 length is 16 residues. CDR3 protein: CASSPNHGVTNYGYTF. In nucleotides, the CDR3 is TGTGCCAGCAGCCCGAACCACGGGGTCACCAACTATGGCTACACCTTC.

This clonotype was counted ten times or more. The V call is TRBV18, the J call TRBJ2-3; D tentatively reads TRBD1 or TRBD2 (6 bases each). Germline loops: CDR1 KGHSH, CDR2 LQKENI. This CDR3 is built from 14 residues. Deletions cut 1 base from V and 5 bases from J, with 10 bases between. The CDR3 region is CASSPRGAGDTQYF. The CDR3 coding sequence is TGTGCCAGCTCACCACGGGGGGCAGGAGATACGCAGTATTTT.

This clonotype was recorded many times. The gene calls are TRBV7-2 and TRBJ2-1; 13 nucleotides agree with TRBD2. This CDR3 comprises 15 residues. The junction had 5 bases not matched to a gene; V was cut back by 5 bases and J by 7 bases. Looked up from germline, CDR1 is SGHTA and CDR2 is FQGNSA. The CDR3 nucleotides read TGTGCCAGCAGCCCCACTAGCGGGGGGGTAAATGAGCAGTTCTTC. Translating it yields CASSPTSGGVNEQFF. Full variable domain (remainder filled in from reference TRBV7-2 and TRBJ2-1): GAGVSQSPSNKVTEKGKDVELRCDPISGHTALYWYRQSLGQGLEFLIYFQGNSAPDKSGLPSDRFSAERTGGSVSTLTIQRTQQEDSAVYLCASSPTSGGVNEQFFGPGTRLTVL.

This clonotype was seen only a few times. The V gene is TRBV27, the J gene TRBJ2-5, with 14 bases aligning to TRBD2. V dropped 6 bases and J dropped 5; count of bases not matched to a gene: 11. CDR3 length: 17 amino acids. Germline CDR1 and CDR2: MNHEY and SMNVEV (reference sequence). DNA for the CDR3: TGTGCCAGCAGACGAACCGGGACTAGCGGGGGTTATGAGACCCAGTACTTC. Translation gives CASRRTGTSGGYETQYF.

The chain uses TRBV10-3 and TRBJ2-1; 14 bases match TRBD2. Trimming at V came to 6 bases and at J to 7 bases, leaving 2 bases not matched to a gene. This CDR3 has 14 amino acids. CDR1 ENHRY and CDR2 SYGVKD come from the germline V gene. This CDR3 reads CAISGTSGGNEQFF. The CDR3 DNA reads as TGTGCCATCAGCGGGACTAGCGGGGGAAATGAGCAGTTCTTC.

The V and J genes are TRBV4-3 and TRBJ2-1; D perhaps matches TRBD2 (6 bases). Trimming cost V 0 bases and J 9 bases, with 15 bases left between them. CDR1 is LGHNA, CDR2 YSLEER, per germline. The length of the CDR3 is 15 residues. CDR3 DNA sequence: TGCGCCAGCAGCCAAGATATAGGACTACCGGGTGAGCAGTTCTTC. Protein product: CASSQDIGLPGEQFF.

The rearrangement uses TRBV4-2 and TRBJ2-1; possible D gene TRBD2, 6 bases. Germline lookup yields CDR1 LGHNA and CDR2 YNFKEQ. The CDR3 covers 16 residues. The germline V and J ends were trimmed by 0 bases and 5 bases, with 14 bases remaining between them. The CDR3 DNA reads TGTGCCAGCAGCCAAGATCCGGGGGTCCTACACAATGAGCAGTTCTTC. Amino acids: CASSQDPGVLHNEQFF.

This clonotype was detected a few times. The chain has TRBV27 and TRBJ2-7, with D hard to call. The CDR3 sequence is 12 residues long. V gave up 6 bases and J gave up 2 bases, with 8 bases separating them. From germline, CDR1 is MNHEY and CDR2 SMNVEV (reference sequence). For the CDR3, the DNA is TGTGCCAGCAGAAACGCCGCCTACGAGCAGTACTTC. Its protein is CASRNAAYEQYF.

The chain joins TRBV28 to TRBJ2-1; D ambiguous. The ends were cut back, 2 bases at V and 4 bases at J, with 15 bases in the middle. The CDR3 spans 16 residues. Looked up from germline, CDR1 is MDHEN and CDR2 is SYDVKM. CDR3 bases: TGTGCCAGCAGTTTACCCACTAAGGACCCTTACAATGAGCAGTTCTTC. Protein sequence: CASSLPTKDPYNEQFF.

The genes are TRBV6-5 and TRBJ2-1; 7 nucleotides align to TRBD1. Germline loops: CDR1 MNHEY, CDR2 SVGAGI. V was clipped by 4 bases and J by 5 bases; unmatched bases: 11. The CDR3 contains 16 residues. The CDR3 protein is CASSSSGTVLDNEQFF. The DNA of the CDR3 is TGTGCCAGCAGTTCTTCCGGGACAGTTCTTGACAATGAGCAGTTCTTC.

This clonotype showed up just a few times. V is TRBV24-1 and J is TRBJ1-3; D remains ambiguous. V was clipped by 8 bases and J by 0 bases, with 4 bases between them. In germline, CDR1 is KGHDR, CDR2 SFDVKD. The CDR3 length is 12 residues. The CDR3 loop is CATKDSGNTIYF. DNA for the CDR3: TGTGCCACCAAGGACTCTGGAAACACCATATATTTT.

The table lists this clonotype with a few counts. This chain connects TRBV3-1 to TRBJ1-2; 8 bases are a match to TRBD1. The V and J ends lost 3 bases and 2 bases, in that order; junction bases with no gene match: 5. The CDR3 has 15 amino acids. Per germline, CDR1 LGHDT and CDR2 YNNKEL (reference sequence). CDR3 sequence reads: CASSQGNRGNYGYTF. DNA for the CDR3: TGTGCCAGCAGCCAGGGGAACAGGGGGAACTATGGCTACACCTTC. Combining the CDR3 with reference TRBV3-1 and TRBJ1-2 gives the whole variable domain DTAVSQTPKYLVTQMGNDKSIKCEQNLGHDTMYWYKQDSKKFLKIMFSYNNKELIINETVPNRFSPKSPDKAHLNLHINSLELGDSAVYFCASSQGNRGNYGYTFGSGTRLTVV.